The 21 T cell receptor beta chains given below trace back to one sample, sequenced in a study of early T cells in non-severe SARS-CoV-2 infection. Each CDR3 protein is one row after TCRdb ran MiXCR on the 5' RACE reads. The sample consists of 50,000 or so distinct CDR3 sequences, around 8% of them appearing once. The sample taken for sequencing was whole blood. Receptor source: an adult who was a healthcare worker with PCR-confirmed SARS-CoV-2 infection or an uninfected control (not recorded which).

The chain combines TRBV4-1 with TRBJ1-1, with D perhaps TRBD1 (5 bases). Trimming took off 1 base at V and 5 bases at J, with 11 bases between the two ends. In germline, CDR1 is MGHRA, CDR2 YSYEKL. This CDR3 contains 14 residues. This CDR3 is CASSQVGVMTEAFF. The CDR3 nucleotides are TGCGCCAGCAGCCAAGTGGGGGTGATGACTGAAGCTTTCTTT.

The gene calls are TRBV3-1 and TRBJ2-1, with TRBD1 matching 9 bases. The CDR3 has 17 amino acids. V gave up 1 base and J gave up 2 bases; unmatched junction bases: 6. Germline CDR1 is LGHDT and CDR2 is YNNKEL (reference sequence). CDR3 protein: CASSQGTGQGPYNEQFF. The CDR3 coding sequence is TGTGCCAGCAGCCAAGGGACAGGACAGGGGCCCTACAATGAGCAGTTCTTC.

This clonotype occurred a few times. The genes are TRBV6-5 and TRBJ2-4, with D perhaps TRBD1 (6 bases). Looked up from germline, CDR1 is MNHEY and CDR2 is SVGAGI. The V end lost 6 bases, the J end lost 5 bases, and 20 bases lay between the germline ends. This CDR3 comprises 16 residues. The CDR3 region is CASRKSRGLGENIQYF. The CDR3 region has the DNA TGTGCCAGCAGGAAGTCCAGGGGCCTGGGGGAAAACATTCAGTACTTC.

This clonotype was counted at least ten times. This chain connects TRBV20-1 to TRBJ1-1; TRBD1 matches at 7 bases. V was pared by 6 bases and J by 11 bases, with 9 bases of the junction left unmatched. The CDR3 runs to 11 residues. CDR1 is DFQATT and CDR2 is SNEGSKA in the germline V gene (reference sequence). The CDR3 region has the DNA TGCAGTGCGGCTCCCGACAGGGTCGCTTTCTTT. This codes for CSAAPDRVAFF.

This clonotype was seen only a few times. The chain links TRBV21-1 to TRBJ2-1; the table's D call, TRBD2, has no DNA check behind it. TRBV21-1 is an annotated pseudogene. The CDR3 extends over 17 amino acids. CDR3 sequence: CASSTRGRITIGNEQFF. DNA for the CDR3: TGTGCCAGCAGCACCCGTGGGAGGATCACAATAGGGAATGAGCAGTTCTTC.

The chain combines TRBV7-2 with TRBJ1-4; D gene uncertain. Germline assignment: CDR1 SGHTA and CDR2 FQGNSA. The germline V and J ends were trimmed by 3 bases and 4 bases, with 6 bases remaining between them. This CDR3 region has 13 residues. CDR3 DNA: TGTGCCAGCAGCTTGCTACTTAATGAAAAACTGTTTTTT. Its protein product is CASSLLLNEKLFF.

V usage is TRBV19 and J usage is TRBJ1-2; a weak D match, TRBD1 (5 bases). Germline V gives CDR1 LNHDA, CDR2 SQIVND (reference sequence). The V end was cut by 2 bases, the J end by 0 bases, with 7 bases between. The CDR3 length is 14 residues. The CDR3 loop is CASSIRGANYGYTF. CDR3 DNA sequence: TGTGCCAGTAGTATACGGGGGGCTAACTATGGCTACACCTTC.

In its sample, this clonotype was seen many times. The gene calls are TRBV27 and TRBJ1-3; D may be TRBD1 (5 bases). V lost 3 bases and J lost 4, with 13 bases in between. The CDR3 has 15 amino acids. Per germline, CDR1 MNHEY and CDR2 SMNVEV (reference sequence). The CDR3 protein is CASSFSGATGNTIYF. The CDR3 DNA reads as TGTGCCAGCAGTTTTTCCGGGGCAACAGGAAACACCATATATTTT.

This chain's CDR3 is CASSRRDSGRGYTF. The CDR3 nucleotides are TGTGCCAGCAGCCGTCGGGACAGCGGGCGAGGCTACACCTTC. The chain uses TRBV7-2 and TRBJ1-2, with TRBD1 matching 7 bases. V lost 5 bases, J lost 8 bases, and 11 bases stayed unmatched. This CDR3 spans 14 amino acids. Germline CDR1 reads SGHTA; CDR2 reads FQGNSA. The full variable domain, its missing parts supplied by reference TRBV7-2 and TRBJ1-2, is GAGVSQSPSNKVTEKGKDVELRCDPISGHTALYWYRQSLGQGLEFLIYFQGNSAPDKSGLPSDRFSAERTGGSVSTLTIQRTQQEDSAVYLCASSRRDSGRGYTFGSGTRLTVV.

In this sample, this clonotype turned up many times. This rearrangement joins TRBV27 to TRBJ1-6, with D possibly being TRBD1 (5 bases). In germline, CDR1 is MNHEY, CDR2 SMNVEV (reference sequence). V was pared by 2 bases and J by 4 bases, with 9 bases between. The length of the CDR3 is 15 residues. CDR3 sequence (DNA): TGTGCCAGCAGTTTAGGGGCAGGTTATAATTCACCCCTCCACTTT. It encodes CASSLGAGYNSPLHF.

This clonotype was recorded many times. The chain joins TRBV27 to TRBJ2-3, with D perhaps TRBD1 (6 bases). V was shortened by 5 bases and J by 2 bases, with 14 bases between the two germline ends. This CDR3 region has 15 residues. From germline, CDR1 is MNHEY and CDR2 SMNVEV (reference sequence). In DNA, the CDR3 is TGTGCCAGCAGTACTCGGACAGTCAACACAGATACGCAGTATTTT. Translation gives CASSTRTVNTDTQYF.

This rearrangement joins TRBV5-1 to TRBJ2-6, with 8 bases lining up with TRBD1. CDR3 size: 17 residues. V was clipped by 4 bases and J by 0 bases; unmatched bases: 6. Germline CDR1 is SGHRS and CDR2 is YFSETQ. CDR3: CASSPGTGNSGANVLTF. Written as DNA, the CDR3 is TGCGCCAGCAGCCCCGGGACAGGAAACTCTGGGGCCAACGTCCTGACTTTC.

Many counts were recorded for this clonotype. The CDR3: CASSLVGYETQYF. In DNA form, the CDR3 reads TGTGCCAGCAGCTTAGTGGGGTATGAGACCCAGTACTTC. The chain uses TRBV7-9 and TRBJ2-5; D not certain. The V end was cut by 1 base, the J end by 5 bases, with 8 bases between. The length of the CDR3 is 13 residues. The germline gives CDR1 SEHNR, CDR2 FQNEAQ (reference sequence). The whole variable domain, filled in from reference TRBV7-9 and TRBJ2-5, reads DTGVSQNPRHKITKRGQNVTFRCDPISEHNRLYWYRQTLGQGPEFLTYFQNEAQLEKSRLLSDRFSAERPKGSFSTLEIQRTEQGDSAMYLCASSLVGYETQYFGPGTRLLVL.

This clonotype was observed a handful of times. CDR3 DNA: TGTGCCACCGGACAGCCCGGGGAGCAGTACTTC. This gives the protein CATGQPGEQYF. This chain uses TRBV10-3 with TRBJ2-7; a weak D match, TRBD1 (6 bases). Germline V lookup: CDR1 ENHRY, CDR2 SYGVKD. The V end was cut by 10 bases, the J end by 7 bases, with 14 bases between. This CDR3 is 11 amino acids long.

There are a few counts of this clonotype. V gene TRBV11-2 combines with J gene TRBJ2-5; 7 nucleotides align to TRBD2. This CDR3 has 16 amino acids. The V segment lost 4 bases and the J segment 2 bases; nucleotides outside the gene matches: 10. Germline loops: CDR1 SGHAT, CDR2 FQNNGV. This CDR3 is CASSSWVGRAQETQYF. The CDR3, as DNA: TGTGCCAGCAGCTCCTGGGTAGGGAGGGCTCAAGAGACCCAGTACTTC.

This clonotype was found many times. V and J are TRBV2 and TRBJ2-3; 8 bases match TRBD2. In germline, CDR1 is SNHLY, CDR2 FYNNEI. CDR3 length: 14 residues. With 6 bases clipped from V and 0 bases from J, the junction kept 2 bases outside the gene matches. CDR3 DNA: TGTGCCAGCAGATTAGCGGGGAGCACAGATACGCAGTATTTT. Its translation: CASRLAGSTDTQYF.

This clonotype was detected ten times or more. The J gene is TRBJ1-1, the V gene TRBV2; possible D gene TRBD1, 6 bases. Germline V gene data show CDR1 as SNHLY and CDR2 as FYNNEI. V was cut by 6 bases and J by 3 bases, with 20 bases left in between. There are 16 residues in the CDR3. The CDR3 bases are TGTGCCAGCAGCCCTACGGGGGCAGGGCCTTACACTGAAGCTTTCTTT. As protein: CASSPTGAGPYTEAFF.

The chain uses TRBV5-6 and TRBJ1-2, with unresolved D. CDR1 is SGHDT and CDR2 is YYEEEE in the germline V gene. The CDR3 length is 13 residues. Between the trimmed V and J ends, which lost 4 bases and 8 bases, there was a span of 15 bases. This CDR3 reads CASSLTSLGGYTF. The CDR3 bases are TGTGCCAGCAGCCTAACCTCCCTCGGGGGCTACACCTTC.

A few counts support this clonotype. This chain links TRBV6-6 with TRBJ1-1; D gene uncertain. Germline assignment: CDR1 MNHNY and CDR2 SVGAGI (reference sequence). The CDR3 consists of 12 residues. Trimming shortened V by 2 bases and J by 0 bases, and 1 base separated the two germline ends. CDR3 nucleotides: TGTGCCAGCAGTTACATGAACACTGAAGCTTTCTTT. Its translation: CASSYMNTEAFF.

The CDR3 bases are TGTGCCAGCAGTTTACAGAATTCACCCCTCCACTTT. It is translated as CASSLQNSPLHF. This rearrangement joins TRBV12-3 or TRBV12-4 to TRBJ1-6; unclear D gene. V lost 2 bases and J lost 7, with 3 bases in between. The CDR3 spans 12 residues.

This clonotype was counted at least ten times. The J gene is TRBJ2-1, the V gene TRBV6-5; 9 bases are a match to TRBD1. The CDR3 is 15 residues long. Per the germline V gene, CDR1 is MNHEY and CDR2 is SVGAGI. The ends lost 7 bases at V and 5 bases at J; junction bases unmatched: 9. CDR3 nucleotide sequence: TGTGCCAGCATTCCCGCCGGGACAGGGAACAATGAGCAGTTCTTC. Its translation is CASIPAGTGNNEQFF.